These 12 T cell receptor beta chains were all obtained from the same sample, sequenced in a study of blood T cell repertoires in COVID-19. Sequencing was performed with immunoSEQ multiplex PCR; in TCRdb, only in-frame clones are kept and a portion is missing. The data show under 30,000 clones, 75% to 90% seen once. The sample comprised peripheral blood. All receptors come from a human donor with acute or convalescent COVID-19. The donor label of this sample is uncertain.

The chain uses TRBV4-2 and TRBJ2-1; 7 bases line up with TRBD2. Per germline, CDR1 LGHNA and CDR2 YNFKEQ. The CDR3 runs to 16 residues. Trimming removed 4 bases from V and 1 base from J; junction bases left unmatched: 7. Here the CDR3 reads CASSPLPGGSYNEQFF. The CDR3 nucleotides read TGTGCCAGCAGCCCCCTACCCGGGGGGTCCTACAATGAGCAGTTCTTC.

This rearrangement joins TRBV9 to TRBJ2-3, with D maybe TRBD2 (5 bases). Germline V gene lookup returns CDR1 SGDLS and CDR2 YYNGEE. With 0 bases removed from V and 3 bases from J, the gap between germline ends came to 23 bases. CDR3 length: 19 residues. The CDR3 nucleotides are TGTGCCAGCAGCGTAGCCGGGATGGGCGGGTATTCGGAAACAGATACGCAGTATTTT. This codes for CASSVAGMGGYSETDTQYF.

The V gene is TRBV7-7, the J gene TRBJ2-5, with 9 bases fitting TRBD1. Per the germline V gene, CDR1 is SSHAT and CDR2 is FNYEAQ (reference sequence). Unmatched junction bases numbered 12, after V lost 5 bases and J lost 5 bases. The CDR3 runs to 16 residues. The CDR3 nucleotides read TGTGCCAGCAGCCACTTAGGGGGACAGGGTAGTGAGACCCAGTACTTC. This gives the protein CASSHLGGQGSETQYF.

The J gene is TRBJ2-7, the V gene TRBV25-1; D remains ambiguous. Germline CDR1 MGHDK, CDR2 SYGVNS. V was cut by 5 bases and J by 2 bases, with 10 bases left in between. The CDR3 is 13 residues long. CDR3 sequence: CASSQQFPYEQYF. CDR3 coding DNA: TGTGCCAGCAGTCAACAGTTTCCCTACGAGCAGTACTTC.

This rearrangement joins TRBV5-1 to TRBJ2-3; 11 nucleotides match TRBD2. The CDR3 has 15 residues. Germline trimming cut 4 bases from V and 5 bases from J; bases unmatched to any gene: 6. CDR1 is SGHRS and CDR2 is YFSETQ in the germline V gene. The CDR3 is CASSGTSGSGDTQYF. In nucleotides, the CDR3 is TGCGCCAGCAGCGGAACTAGCGGGAGTGGAGATACGCAGTATTTT.

This chain links TRBV4-2 with TRBJ2-3; the match to TRBD2 covers 9 bases. With 0 bases clipped from V and 2 bases from J, the junction kept 3 bases outside the gene matches. CDR1 LGHNA and CDR2 YNFKEQ come from the germline V gene. The CDR3 has 16 amino acids. The CDR3 spells CASSQEAGGNTDTQYF. The DNA for the CDR3 is TGTGCCAGCAGCCAAGAAGCGGGGGGCAACACAGATACGCAGTATTTT.

The rearrangement links TRBV6-1 to TRBJ2-7, with D hard to call. The ends were cut back, 3 bases at V and 2 bases at J, with 11 bases in the middle. Per germline, CDR1 MNHNS and CDR2 SASEGT. The CDR3 is 14 residues long. CDR3 sequence reads: CASSDSSVTYEQYF. CDR3 bases: TGTGCCAGCAGTGATTCCTCGGTGACCTACGAGCAGTACTTC.

The gene calls are TRBV21-1 and TRBJ1-6; whether TRBD1, the table's D call, matches the DNA was not checked. TRBV21-1 counts as a pseudogene. This CDR3 is 15 amino acids long. CDR3 nucleotide sequence: TGTGCCAGCAGCAACCGACAGGGGGCATGTTCACCCCTCCACTTT. Its translation: CASSNRQGACSPLHF.

This clone has only one observation. This chain uses TRBV2 with TRBJ2-7; D perhaps matches TRBD1 (5 bases). Germline CDR1 and CDR2: SNHLY and FYNNEI. V lost 2 bases, J lost 0 bases, and 8 bases lay in between. The CDR3 contains 14 residues. The DNA for the CDR3 is TGTGCCAGCAGTGAAACAGGTTACTCCTACGAGCAGTACTTC. Translated, it gives CASSETGYSYEQYF.

The chain recombines TRBV11-2 with TRBJ1-2; D gene uncertain. The CDR3 is 16 amino acids. CDR1 and CDR2 (germline): SGHAT, FQNNGV. Trimming took 1 base from V and 6 from J, leaving 18 bases between them. The CDR3, as DNA: TGTGCCAGCAGCTTAGTTACGGGAAGATTGGGTAATGGCTACACCTTC. Amino acids: CASSLVTGRLGNGYTF.

This chain links TRBV9 with TRBJ2-5; a weak D match, TRBD2 (6 bases). This CDR3 is 15 amino acids long. Per germline, CDR1 SGDLS and CDR2 YYNGEE. Trimming removed 0 bases at V and 1 base at J, with 10 bases between. The CDR3 protein is CASSVVGGFQETQYF. The DNA for the CDR3 is TGTGCCAGCAGCGTAGTTGGGGGGTTCCAAGAGACCCAGTACTTC.

The chain recombines TRBV5-4 with TRBJ2-2, with 10 bases identical to TRBD2. This CDR3 spans 17 amino acids. Per the germline V gene, CDR1 is SGHNT and CDR2 is YYREEE (reference sequence). V lost 3 bases and J lost 2; bases outside the gene matches: 7. CDR3: CASSSEVAGGNTGELFF. The CDR3 nucleotides are TGTGCCAGCAGCTCGGAGGTAGCGGGAGGAAACACCGGGGAGCTGTTTTTT.